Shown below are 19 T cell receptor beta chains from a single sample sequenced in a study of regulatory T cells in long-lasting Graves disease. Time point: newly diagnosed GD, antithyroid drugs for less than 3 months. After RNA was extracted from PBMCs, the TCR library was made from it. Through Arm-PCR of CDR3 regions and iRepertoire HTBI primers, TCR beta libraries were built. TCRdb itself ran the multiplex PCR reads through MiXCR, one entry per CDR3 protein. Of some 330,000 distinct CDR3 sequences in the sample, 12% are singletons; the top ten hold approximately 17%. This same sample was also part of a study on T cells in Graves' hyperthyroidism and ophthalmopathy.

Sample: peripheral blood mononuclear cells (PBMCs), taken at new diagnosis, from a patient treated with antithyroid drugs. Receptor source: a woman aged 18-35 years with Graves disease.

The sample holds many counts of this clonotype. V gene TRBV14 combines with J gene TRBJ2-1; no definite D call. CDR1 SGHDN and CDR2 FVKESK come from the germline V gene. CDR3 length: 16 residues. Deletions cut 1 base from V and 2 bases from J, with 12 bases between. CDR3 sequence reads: CASSQVISVPYNEQFF. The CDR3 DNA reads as TGTGCCAGCAGCCAAGTTATTTCGGTACCCTACAATGAGCAGTTCTTC. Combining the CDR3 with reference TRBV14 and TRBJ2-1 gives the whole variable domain EAGVTQFPSHSVIEKGQTVTLRCDPISGHDNLYWYRRVMGKEIKFLLHFVKESKQDESGMPNNRFLAERTGGTYSTLKVQPAELEDSGVYFCASSQVISVPYNEQFFGPGTRLTVL.

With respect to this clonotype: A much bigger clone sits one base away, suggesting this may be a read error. CDR3 sequence (DNA): TGTGCCAGCCGAGCGGAACCTTCCTACGGGCAGTACTTC. This sequence encodes CASRAEPSYGQYF. The chain has TRBV28 and TRBJ2-7, with a weak D call TRBD2 (5 bases). CDR1 and CDR2 (germline): MDHEN, SYDVKM. The CDR3 length is 13 residues.

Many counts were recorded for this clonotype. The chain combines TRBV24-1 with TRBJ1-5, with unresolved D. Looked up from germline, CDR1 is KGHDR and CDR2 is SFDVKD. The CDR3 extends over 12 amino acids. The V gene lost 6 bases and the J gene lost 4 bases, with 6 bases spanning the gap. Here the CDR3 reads CATSSTNQPQHF. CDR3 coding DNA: TGTGCCACCAGTAGTACGAATCAGCCCCAGCATTTT.

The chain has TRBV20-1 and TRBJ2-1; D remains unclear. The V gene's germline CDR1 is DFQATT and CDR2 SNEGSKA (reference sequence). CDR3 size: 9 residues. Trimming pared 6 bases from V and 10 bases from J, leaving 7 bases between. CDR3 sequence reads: CSAGPEQFF. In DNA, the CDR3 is TGCAGTGCCGGCCCCGAGCAGTTCTTC.

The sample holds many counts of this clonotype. This CDR3 reads CASSLIVGETQYF. CDR3 coding DNA: TGTGCCAGCAGCCTAATAGTAGGAGAGACCCAGTACTTC. The V call is TRBV2, the J call TRBJ2-1; D uncertain. Matching the DNA end better, TRBJ2-5 makes the J call doubtful. This CDR3 spans 13 amino acids. CDR1 is SNHLY and CDR2 is FYNNEI in the germline V gene.

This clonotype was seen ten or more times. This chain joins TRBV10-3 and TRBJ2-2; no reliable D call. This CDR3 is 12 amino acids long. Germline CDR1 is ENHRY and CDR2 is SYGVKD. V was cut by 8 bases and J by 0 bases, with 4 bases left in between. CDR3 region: CAIHTNTGELFF. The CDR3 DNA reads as TGTGCCATCCACACGAACACCGGGGAGCTGTTTTTT.

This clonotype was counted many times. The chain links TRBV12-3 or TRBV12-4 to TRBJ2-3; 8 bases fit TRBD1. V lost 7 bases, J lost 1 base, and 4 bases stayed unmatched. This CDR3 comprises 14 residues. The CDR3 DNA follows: TGTGCCAGCACCCCGACAGGGGGCACAGATACGCAGTATTTT. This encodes CASTPTGGTDTQYF.

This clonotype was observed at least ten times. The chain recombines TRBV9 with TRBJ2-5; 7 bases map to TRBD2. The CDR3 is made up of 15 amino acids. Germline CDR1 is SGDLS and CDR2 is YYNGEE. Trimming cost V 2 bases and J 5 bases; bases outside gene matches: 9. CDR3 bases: TGTGCCAGCAGCGTTTGGTCCGGGGAGGGGGAGACCCAGTACTTC. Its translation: CASSVWSGEGETQYF.

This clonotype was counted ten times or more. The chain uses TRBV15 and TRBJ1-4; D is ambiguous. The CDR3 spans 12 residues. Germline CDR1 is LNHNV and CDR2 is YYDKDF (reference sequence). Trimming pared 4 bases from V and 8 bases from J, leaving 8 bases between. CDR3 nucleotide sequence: TGTGCCACCAGCAAGCTGGCCGAAAAACTGTTTTTT. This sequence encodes CATSKLAEKLFF.

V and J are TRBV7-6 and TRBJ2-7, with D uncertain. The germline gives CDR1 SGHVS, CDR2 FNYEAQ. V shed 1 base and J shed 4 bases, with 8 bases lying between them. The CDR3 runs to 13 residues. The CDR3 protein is CASSLEERYEQYF. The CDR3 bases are TGTGCCAGCAGCTTAGAAGAACGGTACGAGCAGTACTTC. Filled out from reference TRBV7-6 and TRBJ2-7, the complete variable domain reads GAGVSQSPRYKVTKRGQDVALRCDPISGHVSLYWYRQALGQGPEFLTYFNYEAQQDKSGLPNDRFSAERPEGSISTLTIQRTEQRDSAMYRCASSLEERYEQYFGPGTRLTVT.

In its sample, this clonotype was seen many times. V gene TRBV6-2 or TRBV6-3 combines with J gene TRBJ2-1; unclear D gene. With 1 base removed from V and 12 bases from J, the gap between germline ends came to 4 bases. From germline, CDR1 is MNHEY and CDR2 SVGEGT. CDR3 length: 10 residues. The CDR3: CASSYFPQFF. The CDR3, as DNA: TGTGCCAGCAGTTACTTTCCGCAGTTCTTC.

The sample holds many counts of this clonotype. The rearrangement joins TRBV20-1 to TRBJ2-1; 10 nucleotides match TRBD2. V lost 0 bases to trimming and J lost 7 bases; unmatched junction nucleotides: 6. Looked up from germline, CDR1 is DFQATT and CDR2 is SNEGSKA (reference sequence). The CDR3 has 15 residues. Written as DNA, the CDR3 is TGCAGTGCTAGAGATCTAGCGGGAGTCTTAAATGAGCAGTTCTTC. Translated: CSARDLAGVLNEQFF.

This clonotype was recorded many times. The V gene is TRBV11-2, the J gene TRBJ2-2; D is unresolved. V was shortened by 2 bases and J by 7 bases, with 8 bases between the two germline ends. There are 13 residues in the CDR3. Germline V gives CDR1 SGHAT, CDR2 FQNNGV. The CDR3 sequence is CASSLLLSGELFF. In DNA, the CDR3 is TGTGCCAGCAGCTTACTTCTTAGCGGGGAGCTGTTTTTT.

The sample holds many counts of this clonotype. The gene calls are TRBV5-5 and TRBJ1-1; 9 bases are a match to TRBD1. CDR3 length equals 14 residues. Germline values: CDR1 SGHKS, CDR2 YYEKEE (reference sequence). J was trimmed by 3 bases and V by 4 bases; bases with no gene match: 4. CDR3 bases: TGTGCCAGCAGCGCTCGGACAGGGGACACTGAAGCTTTCTTT. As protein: CASSARTGDTEAFF.

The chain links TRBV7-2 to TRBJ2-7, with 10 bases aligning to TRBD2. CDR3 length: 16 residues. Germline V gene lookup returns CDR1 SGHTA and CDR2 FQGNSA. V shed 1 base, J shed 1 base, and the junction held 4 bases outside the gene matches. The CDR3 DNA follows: TGTGCCAGCAGCTTAGGAGGGACTAGCGCGTCCTACGAGCAGTACTTC. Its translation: CASSLGGTSASYEQYF. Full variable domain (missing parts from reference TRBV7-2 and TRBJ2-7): GAGVSQSPSNKVTEKGKDVELRCDPISGHTALYWYRQSLGQGLEFLIYFQGNSAPDKSGLPSDRFSAERTGGSVSTLTIQRTQQEDSAVYLCASSLGGTSASYEQYFGPGTRLTVT.

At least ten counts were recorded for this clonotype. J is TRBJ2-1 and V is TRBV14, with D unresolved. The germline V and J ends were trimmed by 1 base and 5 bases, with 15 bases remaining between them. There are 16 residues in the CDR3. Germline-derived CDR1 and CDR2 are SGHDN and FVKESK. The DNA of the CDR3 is TGTGCCAGCAGCCAAGTAGGCGTCGGCGATGACAATGAGCAGTTCTTC. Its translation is CASSQVGVGDDNEQFF.

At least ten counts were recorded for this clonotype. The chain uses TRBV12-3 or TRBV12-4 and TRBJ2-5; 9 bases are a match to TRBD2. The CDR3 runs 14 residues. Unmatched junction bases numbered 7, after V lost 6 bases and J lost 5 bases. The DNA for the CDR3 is TGTGCCAGCAGCGTCGGACTAGCGCTTGAGACCCAGTACTTC. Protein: CASSVGLALETQYF.

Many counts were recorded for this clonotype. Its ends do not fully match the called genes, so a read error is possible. The CDR3 DNA sequence: TGTGCCACCAGCAGACGGACAGGGAAGGACACTAAAGCTTTCTTT. Protein sequence: CATSRRTGKDTKAFF. The rearrangement joins TRBV15 to TRBJ1-1; 8 bases are shared with TRBD1. Germline CDR1 reads LNHNV; CDR2 reads YYDKDF (reference sequence). CDR3 size: 15 residues.

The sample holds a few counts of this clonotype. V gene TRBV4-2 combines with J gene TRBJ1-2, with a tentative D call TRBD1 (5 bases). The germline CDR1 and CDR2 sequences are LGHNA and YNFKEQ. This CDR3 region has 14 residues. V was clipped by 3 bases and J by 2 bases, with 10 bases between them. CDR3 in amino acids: CASSQGRDNYGYTF. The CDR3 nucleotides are TGTGCCAGCAGCCAGGGAAGGGACAACTATGGCTACACCTTC.